Following are 19 T cell receptor beta chains from one sample sequenced in a study of T cells in Graves' hyperthyroidism and ophthalmopathy. Amplified TCR beta CDR3 regions came from RNA transcripts. During a first-round RT-PCR of the TCR CDR3, the HTBI primer set was used. MiXCR, applied by TCRdb to the multiplex PCR reads, yields one record per CDR3 protein. Altogether fewer than 900,000 distinct CDR3 sequences are present, around a sixth being singletons, with the ten largest covering 16%. The sequenced material came from blood. The receptors derive from a woman between 50 and 59 years old with Graves' hyperthyroidism that later progressed to Graves' ophthalmopathy.

This rearrangement joins TRBV12-5 to TRBJ2-3; TRBD1 aligns across 7 bases. CDR3 length equals 16 residues. CDR1 and CDR2 from the germline V gene are LGHNT and FRNRAP. V gave up 0 bases and J gave up 4 bases; unmatched junction bases: 7. CDR3 amino acids: CASGLVLRQGPDTQYF. In nucleotides, the CDR3 is TGTGCTAGTGGTTTGGTACTTCGACAGGGCCCAGATACGCAGTATTTT.

The chain carries TRBV6-2 or TRBV6-3 and TRBJ1-4, with D possibly matching TRBD1 (6 bases). The CDR3 is 15 amino acids. CDR1 is MNHEY, CDR2 SVGEGT, per germline. V was shortened by 2 bases and J by 10 bases, with 17 bases between the two germline ends. CDR3 residues: CASSYHTGARGKLFF. CDR3 coding DNA: TGTGCCAGCAGTTACCATACGGGGGCCAGGGGAAAACTGTTTTTT.

The chain has TRBV10-3 and TRBJ2-1; TRBD2 matches 9 bases. From germline, CDR1 is ENHRY and CDR2 SYGVKD. This CDR3 contains 14 residues. Trimming removed 9 bases from V and 8 bases from J; junction bases left unmatched: 11. The CDR3 here is CAITKGLASDEQFF. Here the CDR3 DNA reads TGTGCCATTACCAAAGGACTAGCGAGCGATGAGCAGTTCTTC.

This clonotype came up many times. The V and J genes are TRBV20-1 and TRBJ2-7; the D gene could be TRBD1 or TRBD2 (6 bases each). CDR3 length: 13 residues. With 1 base removed from V and 7 bases from J, the gap between germline ends came to 14 bases. The germline gives CDR1 DFQATT, CDR2 SNEGSKA (reference sequence). The CDR3 DNA is TGCAGTGCTAGAGTCACGGGGGCGCGGGAGCAGTACTTC. This translates into CSARVTGAREQYF.

A few counts support this clonotype. This chain joins TRBV4-1 and TRBJ1-5; D remains ambiguous. The germline V gene has CDR1 MGHRA and CDR2 YSYEKL. The CDR3 is made up of 14 amino acids. V dropped 0 bases and J dropped 7 bases, with 10 bases sitting between them. CDR3: CASSQDRGSQPQHF. CDR3 nucleotides: TGCGCCAGCAGCCAAGATCGGGGTTCCCAGCCCCAGCATTTT.

This clonotype was seen more than once but under ten times. The chain is built from TRBV9 and TRBJ1-5; a possible D gene is TRBD1 (5 bases). This CDR3 spans 14 amino acids. V shed 2 bases and J shed 5 bases, with 11 bases lying between them. The germline V gene encodes CDR1 SGDLS and CDR2 YYNGEE. The CDR3 coding sequence is TGTGCCAGCAGCGTGCGGGGCGAGGATCAGCCCCAGCATTTT. This encodes CASSVRGEDQPQHF.

The CDR3 loop reads CASSYSQDTGELFF. The CDR3 region has the DNA TGTGCCAGCAGTTACTCGCAGGACACCGGGGAGCTGTTTTTT. V and J are TRBV6-5 and TRBJ2-2; D is unresolved. There are 14 residues in the CDR3. Trimming shortened V by 0 bases and J by 3 bases, and 5 bases separated the two germline ends. From germline, CDR1 is MNHEY and CDR2 SVGAGI.

This clonotype was picked up a small number of times. This chain uses TRBV24-1 with TRBJ2-1; 9 positions agree with TRBD2. V gave up 2 bases and J gave up 2 bases; unmatched junction bases: 3. The CDR3 length is 16 residues. The germline V gene has CDR1 KGHDR and CDR2 SFDVKD. The CDR3 sequence is CATSDSSGGTYNEQFF. For the CDR3, the DNA is TGTGCCACCAGTGATTCAAGCGGGGGGACCTACAATGAGCAGTTCTTC.

This clonotype appeared many times. The chain uses TRBV20-1 and TRBJ2-3; the match to TRBD2 covers 8 bases. V lost 3 bases, J lost 0 bases, and 8 bases stayed unmatched. Germline loops: CDR1 DFQATT, CDR2 SNEGSKA (reference sequence). CDR3 length: 16 residues. CDR3 in DNA: TGCAGTGCTAGTGGATTATTAGCGGGAAGCACAGATACGCAGTATTTT. Protein: CSASGLLAGSTDTQYF.

This chain connects TRBV4-1 to TRBJ1-2, with D uncertain. Per germline, CDR1 MGHRA and CDR2 YSYEKL. This CDR3 comprises 13 residues. V gave up 0 bases and J gave up 5 bases, with 7 bases separating them. In nucleotides, the CDR3 is TGCGCCAGCAGCCAAGAAGGGCCGTATGGCTACACCTTC. This codes for CASSQEGPYGYTF.

In this sample, this clonotype turned up many times. The chain is built from TRBV11-2 and TRBJ2-1; 10 bases align to TRBD2. The V gene end was trimmed by 5 bases and the J gene end by 4 bases; junction bases not matched to a gene: 8. Germline V CDR1 and CDR2: SGHAT, FQNNGV. This CDR3 contains 16 residues. The chain's CDR3 is CASSPPLAGAYNEQFF. DNA of the CDR3: TGTGCCAGCAGCCCCCCCCTAGCGGGGGCATACAATGAGCAGTTCTTC.

In this sample, this clonotype turned up many times. The chain joins TRBV11-2 to TRBJ2-7; D may be TRBD1 (6 bases). Trimming took 1 base from V and 0 from J, leaving 13 bases between them. The CDR3 has 16 amino acids. Germline V lookup: CDR1 SGHAT, CDR2 FQNNGV. The CDR3 is CASSLGGQLTSYEQYF. The CDR3 DNA follows: TGTGCCAGCAGCTTAGGTGGACAGTTGACCTCCTACGAGCAGTACTTC.

V usage is TRBV5-1 and J usage is TRBJ1-1, with D uncertain. Deletions cut 2 bases from V and 0 bases from J, with 8 bases between. The CDR3 contains 14 residues. CDR1 and CDR2 (germline): SGHRS, YFSETQ. The CDR3 reads CASSFSPMNTEAFF. The CDR3 region has the DNA TGCGCCAGCAGCTTCTCACCGATGAACACTGAAGCTTTCTTT.

The CDR3 loop is CASSIPGGGARLNEKLFF. The CDR3 DNA is TGTGCCAGTAGTATCCCGGGAGGGGGCGCGCGGCTTAATGAAAAACTGTTTTTT. The chain uses TRBV19 and TRBJ1-4; 7 bases fit TRBD1. Germline V gene lookup returns CDR1 LNHDA and CDR2 SQIVND (reference sequence). The trim removed 3 bases at V and 4 bases at J, leaving 14 bases unmatched. There are 18 residues in the CDR3.

This clonotype showed up many times. This chain's CDR3 is CASSFRGFVWGYTF. In nucleotides, the CDR3 is TGTGCCAGCAGTTTCAGGGGGTTCGTTTGGGGCTACACCTTC. V and J are TRBV12-3 or TRBV12-4 and TRBJ1-2; TRBD1 matches 7 bases. The CDR3 covers 14 residues. Trimming took 3 bases from V and 8 from J; bases not matched to a gene: 9.

V gene TRBV5-6 combines with J gene TRBJ1-1, with TRBD1 matching 8 bases. The CDR3 spans 13 residues. V lost 10 bases to trimming and J lost 5 bases; unmatched junction nucleotides: 10. Per the germline V gene, CDR1 is SGHDT and CDR2 is YYEEEE. This CDR3 reads CASSTGVITEAFF. CDR3 bases: TGTGCCTCTTCGACAGGGGTGATAACTGAAGCTTTCTTT. The entire variable domain, with the rest obtained from reference TRBV5-6 and TRBJ1-1, is as follows: DAGVTQSPTHLIKTRGQQVTLRCSPKSGHDTVSWYQQALGQGPQFIFQYYEEEERQRGNFPDRFSGHQFPNYSSELNVNALLLGDSALYLCASSTGVITEAFFGQGTRLTVV.

The chain carries TRBV10-3 and TRBJ2-5; D may be TRBD2 (6 bases). Germline V gene data show CDR1 as ENHRY and CDR2 as SYGVKD. V dropped 8 bases and J dropped 4 bases, with 11 bases sitting between them. This CDR3 comprises 12 residues. In nucleotides, the CDR3 is TGTGCCATCGGTGGGGGAGGAGAGACCCAGTACTTC. It codes for CAIGGGGETQYF.

V is TRBV10-3 and J is TRBJ1-6; tentative D call: TRBD1 (5 bases). Trimming removed 3 bases from V and 9 bases from J, with 18 bases in between. The CDR3 runs 16 residues. In germline, CDR1 is ENHRY, CDR2 SYGVKD. CDR3 residues: CAISDDGLRGFSPLHF. The CDR3 DNA is TGTGCCATCAGTGACGATGGGTTGAGGGGCTTTTCACCCCTCCACTTT.

This clonotype was observed a few times. V gene TRBV30 combines with J gene TRBJ2-7, with 7 bases aligning to TRBD1. Germline CDR1 reads GTSNPN; CDR2 reads SVGIG (reference sequence). CDR3 length: 15 residues. The J segment lost 6 bases and the V segment lost 1 base, leaving 12 bases of the junction unmatched. The CDR3 coding sequence is TGTGCCTGGAGTGCATTGGGACAGCAAGATTCCGAGCAGTACTTC. It encodes CAWSALGQQDSEQYF.